The rows below give T cell receptor beta chains drawn from one sample of a study of blood T cells in healthy people across ages. TCRdb ran MiXCR on the 5' RACE reads and lists one entry per CDR3 protein. The sample includes some 1,500,000 distinct CDR3 sequences, less than 45% of them seen just once. Material for sequencing was blood. The receptors stem from a woman between 18 and 29 years old in good health. The CDR3 runs from the conserved cysteine through the conserved F or W. Fields, in order: D gene, clone size, J gene, V gene, CDR3 protein, CDR3 DNA. D genes are given only for firm matches. Clone size is given for some rows only: seen once, a few or many times, or a class if the clone is expanded.

- | - | TRBJ1-3 | TRBV5-1 | CASSLEVGSGNTIYF | TGCGCCAGCAGCTTGGAGGTGGGCTCTGGAAACACCATATATTTT
TRBD1 | - | TRBJ2-2 | TRBV29-1 | CSVAPLTGVNTGELFF | TGCAGCGTGGCCCCCCTGACAGGGGTAAACACCGGGGAGCTGTTTTTT
TRBD2 | - | TRBJ2-1 | TRBV5-1 | CASSVTSGPYNEQFF | TGCGCCAGCAGCGTGACTAGCGGGCCTTACAATGAGCAGTTCTTC
- | - | TRBJ2-3 | TRBV28 | CASSKDGTDTQYF | TGTGCCAGCAGTAAAGACGGCACAGATACGCAGTATTTT
- | - | TRBJ2-5 | TRBV29-1 | CSVDRSFQETQYF | TGCAGCGTTGACAGGTCGTTCCAAGAGACCCAGTACTTC
TRBD1 | - | TRBJ1-4 | TRBV12-3/TRBV12-4 | CASSWDRVGEKLFF | TGTGCCAGCAGTTGGGACAGGGTGGGGGAAAAACTGTTTTTT
- | - | TRBJ1-4 | TRBV7-2 | CASSLRGVQLFF | TGTGCCAGCAGCTTACGGGGAGTCCAACTGTTTTTT
TRBD1 | - | TRBJ1-4 | TRBV9 | CASSASAGTGDEKLFF | TGTGCCAGCAGCGCATCCGCCGGGACAGGGGACGAAAAACTGTTTTTT
- | - | TRBJ2-1 | TRBV30 | CAWKVVAGNEQFF | TGTGCCTGGAAGGTGGTTGCGGGGAATGAGCAGTTCTTC
- | - | TRBJ2-1 | TRBV20-1 | CSARVNYPNEQFF | TGCAGTGCTAGAGTAAACTATCCCAATGAGCAGTTCTTC
- | - | TRBJ1-2 | TRBV6-5 | CASSSGTDYYGYTF | TGTGCCAGCAGTTCCGGGACTGATTACTATGGCTACACCTTC
- | - | TRBJ2-2 | TRBV14 | CASSQDWGRVRDGELFF | TGTGCCAGCAGCCAAGATTGGGGCAGGGTTCGGGACGGGGAGCTGTTTTTT
- | - | TRBJ1-1 | TRBV6-2/TRBV6-3 | CATLSGTSLRWAFF | TGTGCCACCCTTTCTGGTACCTCGCTGCGTTGGGCTTTCTTT
TRBD2 | - | TRBJ2-3 | TRBV2 | CASSAELAAQYF | TGTGCCAGCAGTGCTGAACTAGCGGCGCAGTATTTT
- | - | TRBJ1-3 | TRBV6-6 | CASSYSKGGASGNTIYF | TGTGCCAGCAGTTACTCGAAAGGGGGTGCCTCTGGAAACACCATATATTTT
- | - | TRBJ2-1 | TRBV7-2 | CTSSLARTTHEQFF | TGTACCAGCAGCTTAGCGCGGACAACCCATGAGCAGTTCTTC
- | - | TRBJ2-7 | TRBV29-1 | CSVLPFSYNEQYF | TGCAGCGTTCTTCCATTCTCCTACAATGAGCAGTACTTC
TRBD2 | - | TRBJ2-3 | TRBV3-1 | CASSQRLAGGDTQYF | TGTGCCAGCAGCCAAAGACTAGCGGGGGGGGATACGCAGTATTTT
- | - | TRBJ1-1 | TRBV2 | CASSEGRTRGTEAFF | TGTGCCAGCAGTGAAGGGAGGACGCGGGGCACTGAAGCTTTCTTT
- | - | TRBJ1-2 | TRBV7-9 | CASSLAILDYGYTF | TGTGCCAGCAGCTTAGCTATTTTGGACTATGGCTACACCTTC
- | - | TRBJ2-1 | TRBV4-1 | CASRPTRGTSDNEQFF | TGCGCCAGCAGACCGACCAGGGGCACCTCGGACAATGAGCAGTTCTTC
- | - | TRBJ2-1 | TRBV27 | CASIGGRGNEQFF | TGTGCCAGCATAGGGGGCCGCGGGAATGAGCAGTTCTTT
- | - | TRBJ2-7 | TRBV12-3/TRBV12-4 | CASNIQGTYNEQYF | TGTGCCAGCAACATCCAGGGAACCTACAATGAGCAGTACTTC
- | few | TRBJ2-7 | TRBV7-2 | CASNSRGRSYEQYF | TGTGCCAGCAACTCCCGGGGCAGATCGTACGAGCAGTACTTC
TRBD1 | - | TRBJ2-5 | TRBV29-1 | CSVRGTDQETQYF | TGCAGCGTGAGAGGGACAGACCAAGAGACCCAGTACTTC
- | - | TRBJ2-7 | TRBV2 | CASTTGFEQYF | TGTGCCAGCACTACAGGGTTCGAGCAGTACTTC
TRBD2 | few | TRBJ2-3 | TRBV12-3/TRBV12-4 | CASSSRLAGVTDTQYF | TGTGCCAGCAGTTCCAGACTAGCGGGGGTCACAGATACGCAGTATTTT
- | - | TRBJ2-7 | TRBV20-1 | CSTPGSSVYNEQYF | TGCAGTACCCCGGGATCTAGCGTGTACAATGAGCAGTACTTC
- | - | TRBJ2-7 | TRBV20-1 | CSASREPLLYNEQYF | TGCAGTGCTAGTCGAGAGCCCCTCCTTTACAATGAGCAGTACTTC
- | few | TRBJ1-2 | TRBV20-1 | CSASGRRLNYGYTF | TGCAGTGCTAGCGGCAGGCGCCTTAACTATGGCTACACCTTC
- | few | TRBJ2-7 | TRBV25-1 | CASSEVGIYEQYF | TGTGCCAGCAGTGAGGTGGGGATCTACGAGCAGTACTTC